This record looks at one TCR beta chain sequence and its context. The antigen remains undetermined. The protocol was immunoSEQ multiplex PCR, while the TCRdb copy is restricted to in-frame clones and leaves out a portion. The profile shows 12,000 to 15,000 clones, about 93% of them singletons. The data belong to a study of graft-versus-host responses after intestinal transplantation. Whole-study findings and limits: Researchers found GvH clones in recipient marrow, and some showed up first in ileum or blood. High graft-versus-host to host-versus-graft clonal ratios were seen in allografts of patients with graft-donor T cell macrochimerism.

Trimming cost V 7 bases and J 1 base, with 11 bases left between them. This CDR3 is built from 14 residues. Germline CDR1 is LNHDA and CDR2 is SQIVND (reference sequence). The sequencing used PBMCs, collected 9 days after transplant. The chain combines TRBV19 with TRBJ1-5; D unclear. This TCR derives from a human patient who received an intestinal transplant, so some T cells may come from the graft donor. The CDR3 DNA reads TGTGCCAGTAACTGGGGAGGGAGCAATCAGCCCCAGCATTTT. Amino acids: CASNWGGSNQPQHF.